One TCR beta chain is described in this entry. As yet, its antigen is unknown. TCRdb keeps only in-frame clones here, not all; method: immunoSEQ multiplex PCR. This table has approximately 60,000 clones, roughly 70% appearing once. The entry originates in a study of T cells in tumors after PD-1 blockade. Findings and caveats of the study: Peripheral recruitment is suggested, as some novel exhausted tumor clones were in pre-treatment blood.

Trimming took 4 bases from V and 7 from J, leaving 9 bases between them. The CDR3 is made up of 12 amino acids. Germline V lookup: CDR1 SGHRS, CDR2 YFSETQ. This sequence was found in a human donor with basal cell carcinoma. The material sequenced was PBMCs, taken after anti-PD-1 treatment. The rearrangement joins TRBV5-1 to TRBJ2-1; D is unresolved. The CDR3 nucleotides are TGCGCCAGCAGCCTGACCGGGAATGAGCAGTTCTTC. Translating gives CASSLTGNEQFF. Variable domain in full (rest from reference TRBV5-1 and TRBJ2-1): KAGVTQTPRYLIKTRGQQVTLSCSPISGHRSVSWYQQTPGQGLQFLFEYFSETQRNKGNFPGRFSGRQFSNSRSEMNVSTLELGDSALYLCASSLTGNEQFFGPGTRLTVL.